Listed below are T cell receptor beta chains from one sample, sequenced in a study of T-cell memory formation after mild COVID-19. TCRdb itself ran the 5' RACE reads through MiXCR, one entry per CDR3 protein. The table lists over 70,000 distinct CDR3 sequences, less than 15% of them singletons. The sample consisted of PBMCs or a T cell subset sorted from them (not recorded which). The origin of the receptors is an adult woman who had mild COVID-19 (a few samples of this study predate the infection). Cell type and time point are not known. Both conserved end residues are part of each CDR3.

j_call v_call cdr3_aa
TRBJ2-7 TRBV29-1 CSVQSPTYEQYF
TRBJ2-2 TRBV19 CASSLGLATNTGELFF
TRBJ1-1 TRBV6-5 CASRTGSNTEAFF
TRBJ2-7 TRBV7-8 CASSFGIGTSKSYEQYF
TRBJ2-2 TRBV6-5 CASSYGSGRIWGGELFF
TRBJ1-3 TRBV2 CASSEGGGGRGNTIYF
TRBJ2-2 TRBV29-1 CSVEDFLGPESTGELFF
TRBJ2-7 TRBV12-3/TRBV12-4 CASSPNAVHGYEQYF
TRBJ2-7 TRBV20-1 CSAVGLAGGPGEQYF
TRBJ2-3 TRBV4-1 CASAERGGPSTDTQYF
TRBJ1-1 TRBV27 CASSLYGTGNTEAFF
TRBJ2-1 TRBV29-1 CSVVEGTYNEQFF
TRBJ1-1 TRBV27 CASSLSGDTEAFF
TRBJ2-5 TRBV24-1 CATSDWTAQETQYF
TRBJ2-1 TRBV7-9 CASSETGGPYNEQFF
TRBJ2-7 TRBV7-9 CASSPGGIYEQYF
TRBJ2-7 TRBV4-3 CASSQEISPGYEQYF
TRBJ2-7 TRBV4-3 CASSQVPGLKPEQYF
TRBJ1-5 TRBV7-2 CASSLAGYSNQPQHF
TRBJ2-3 TRBV15 CATSRVGEGDTQYF
TRBJ2-1 TRBV7-7 CASSLGQGYYNEQFF
TRBJ2-7 TRBV20-1 CSASEGLAGGPGEQYF
TRBJ2-7 TRBV5-5 CASSFGLHEQYF
TRBJ2-4 TRBV7-2 CASSLVGEGNIQYF
TRBJ2-1 TRBV6-1 CASAPRTSGGEQFF
TRBJ2-7 TRBV24-1 CATSDSDRDRRYF
TRBJ2-7 TRBV6-5 CASSEGRPPLEQYF
TRBJ2-1 TRBV5-5 CASSSRLAGEGWGEQFF
TRBJ1-3 TRBV5-1 CASSSGGGFGNTIYF
TRBJ1-1 TRBV20-1 CSAPDRGIGTEAFF
TRBJ1-1 TRBV24-1 CATRGGNTEAFF
TRBJ2-3 TRBV19 CASSPDRVEADTQYF
TRBJ2-7 TRBV30 CAWTPTPGTSLNEQYF
TRBJ2-7 TRBV20-1 CSASTGGLGYLRSYEQYF
TRBJ2-3 TRBV19 CASSIDDRSSTDTQYF
TRBJ1-1 TRBV2 CASSLGPGRVNTEAFF
TRBJ1-2 TRBV18 CASSPTTAANGYTF
TRBJ1-2 TRBV7-3 CASSHRGSEYGYTF
TRBJ2-1 TRBV6-5 CASRELHQPGPNEQFF
TRBJ2-7 TRBV19 CASSPSGGVLGQYF
TRBJ2-1 TRBV5-1 CASSSWTGNDEQFF
TRBJ2-7 TRBV5-1 CASSRFGEASYEQYF
TRBJ1-1 TRBV15 CATSGRGSSEAFF
TRBJ1-1 TRBV6-2/TRBV6-3 CASTTIRGTEAFF
TRBJ2-5 TRBV15 CATSRDRRVETQYF
TRBJ2-5 TRBV5-1 CASRETSGRARETQYF
TRBJ1-6 TRBV5-5 CASDNSLYNSPLHF
TRBJ2-5 TRBV5-5 CASSSQGDVGWETQYF
TRBJ2-7 TRBV6-2/TRBV6-3 CASSPLGQGLYEQYF
TRBJ2-5 TRBV5-1 CASSTLVGGDQETQYF
TRBJ2-7 TRBV4-2 CASSQTSFGDEQYF
TRBJ2-7 TRBV5-1 CASSSGTGETYEQYF
TRBJ2-5 TRBV6-5 CASQSTFLETQYF
TRBJ2-7 TRBV7-9 CASRSGFRSGTGHPYEQYF
TRBJ2-1 TRBV27 CASSVGLAGVNEQFF
TRBJ2-7 TRBV15 CATSEDRGYYEQYF
TRBJ2-7 TRBV7-8 CASSLDDSVVSSYEQYF
TRBJ2-1 TRBV19 CASSILAGVWGEFF
TRBJ2-7 TRBV4-2 CASSQELEPGEQYF